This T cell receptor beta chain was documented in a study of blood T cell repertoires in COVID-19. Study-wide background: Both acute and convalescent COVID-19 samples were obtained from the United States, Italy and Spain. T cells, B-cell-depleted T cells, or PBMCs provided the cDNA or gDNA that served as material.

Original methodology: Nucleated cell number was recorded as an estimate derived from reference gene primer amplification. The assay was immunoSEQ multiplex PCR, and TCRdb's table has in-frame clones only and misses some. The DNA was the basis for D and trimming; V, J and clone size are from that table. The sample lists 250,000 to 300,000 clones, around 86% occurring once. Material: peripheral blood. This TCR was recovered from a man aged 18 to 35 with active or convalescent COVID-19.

The CDR3 bases are TGTGCCACCAGCAGAGTGCCGCCGGCTGAAGCTTTCTTT. Its translation is CATSRVPPAEAFF. The rearrangement links TRBV15 to TRBJ1-1; D is ambiguous. CDR1 LNHNV and CDR2 YYDKDF come from the germline V gene (reference sequence). V gave up 1 base and J gave up 6 bases, with 9 bases separating them. The CDR3 extends over 13 amino acids.